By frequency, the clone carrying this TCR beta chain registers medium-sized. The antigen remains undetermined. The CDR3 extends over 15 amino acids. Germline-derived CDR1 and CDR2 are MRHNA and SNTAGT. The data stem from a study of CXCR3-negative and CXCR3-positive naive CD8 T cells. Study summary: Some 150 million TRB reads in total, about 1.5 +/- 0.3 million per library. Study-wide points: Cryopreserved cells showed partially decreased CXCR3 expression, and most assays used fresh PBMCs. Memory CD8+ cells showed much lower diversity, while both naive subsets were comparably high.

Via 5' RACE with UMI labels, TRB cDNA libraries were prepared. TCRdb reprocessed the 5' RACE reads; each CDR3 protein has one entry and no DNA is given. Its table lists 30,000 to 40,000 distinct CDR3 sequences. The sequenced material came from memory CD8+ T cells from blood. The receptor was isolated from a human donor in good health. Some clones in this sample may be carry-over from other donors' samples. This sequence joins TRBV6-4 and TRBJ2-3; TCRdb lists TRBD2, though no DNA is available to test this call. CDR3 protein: CASSELAGGPDTQYF.